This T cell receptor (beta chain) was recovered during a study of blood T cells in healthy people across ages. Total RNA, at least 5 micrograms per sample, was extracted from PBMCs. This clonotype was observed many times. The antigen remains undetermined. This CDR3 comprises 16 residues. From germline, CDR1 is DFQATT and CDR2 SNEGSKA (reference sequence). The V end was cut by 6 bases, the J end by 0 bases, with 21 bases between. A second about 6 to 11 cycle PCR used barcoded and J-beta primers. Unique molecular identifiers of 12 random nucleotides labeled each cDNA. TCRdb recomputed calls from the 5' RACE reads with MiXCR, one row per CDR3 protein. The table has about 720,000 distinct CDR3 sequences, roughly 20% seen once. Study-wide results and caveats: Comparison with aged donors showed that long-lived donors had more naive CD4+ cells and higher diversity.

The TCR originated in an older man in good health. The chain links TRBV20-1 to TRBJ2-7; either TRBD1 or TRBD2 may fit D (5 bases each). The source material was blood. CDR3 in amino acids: CSAVGTKRKSSYEQYF. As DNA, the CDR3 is TGCAGTGCCGTCGGGACGAAGAGGAAAAGCTCCTACGAGCAGTACTTC.